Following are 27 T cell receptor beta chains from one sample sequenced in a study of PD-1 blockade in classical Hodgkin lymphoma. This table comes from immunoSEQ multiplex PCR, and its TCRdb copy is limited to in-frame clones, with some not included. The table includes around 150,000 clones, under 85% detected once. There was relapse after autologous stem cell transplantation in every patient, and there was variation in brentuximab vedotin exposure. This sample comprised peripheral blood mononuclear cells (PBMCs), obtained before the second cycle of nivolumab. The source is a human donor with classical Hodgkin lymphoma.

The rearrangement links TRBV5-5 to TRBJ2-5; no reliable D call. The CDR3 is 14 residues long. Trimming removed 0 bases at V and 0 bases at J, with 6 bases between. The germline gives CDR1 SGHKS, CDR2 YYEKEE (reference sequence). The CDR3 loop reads CASSLETYQETQYF. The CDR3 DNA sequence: TGTGCCAGCAGCTTGGAGACATACCAAGAGACCCAGTACTTC.

The CDR3 region has the DNA TGTGCCACCTCTCGGTCAGCTAACTATGGCTACACCTTC. As protein: CATSRSANYGYTF. V and J are TRBV6-1 and TRBJ1-2; D uncertain. The CDR3 has 13 amino acids. Germline values: CDR1 MNHNS, CDR2 SASEGT. V dropped 10 bases and J dropped 0 bases, with 12 bases sitting between them.

Here the CDR3 reads CASSLSLGSYEQYF. The CDR3 bases are TGCGCCAGCAGCTTGAGTTTGGGGTCCTACGAGCAGTACTTC. This chain uses TRBV5-1 with TRBJ2-7; D gene ambiguous. V was trimmed by 1 base and J by 1 base, leaving 9 bases between them. CDR1 and CDR2 from the germline V gene are SGHRS and YFSETQ. The CDR3 sequence is 14 residues long.

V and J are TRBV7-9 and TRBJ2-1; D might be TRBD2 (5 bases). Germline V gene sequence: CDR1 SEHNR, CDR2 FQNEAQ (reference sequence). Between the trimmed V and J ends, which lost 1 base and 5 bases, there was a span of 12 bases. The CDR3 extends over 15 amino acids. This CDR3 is CASSLERAVNNEQFF. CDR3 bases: TGTGCCAGCAGCTTAGAGAGGGCCGTGAACAATGAGCAGTTCTTC. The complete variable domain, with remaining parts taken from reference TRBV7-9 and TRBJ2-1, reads DTGVSQNPRHKITKRGQNVTFRCDPISEHNRLYWYRQTLGQGPEFLTYFQNEAQLEKSRLLSDRFSAERPKGSFSTLEIQRTEQGDSAMYLCASSLERAVNNEQFFGPGTRLTVL.

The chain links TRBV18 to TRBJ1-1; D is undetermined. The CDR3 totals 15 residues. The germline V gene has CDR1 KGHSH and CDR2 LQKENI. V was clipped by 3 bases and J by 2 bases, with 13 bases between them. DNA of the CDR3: TGTGCCAGCTCACCCGGCTTGGGGATTAACACTGAAGCTTTCTTT. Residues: CASSPGLGINTEAFF.

The DNA of the CDR3 is TGTGCCAGCAGACTCGGAGGCAGACTCTACAATGAGCAGTTCTTC. Translated: CASRLGGRLYNEQFF. The rearrangement joins TRBV28 to TRBJ2-1; a weak D match, TRBD2 (5 bases). V lost 6 bases to trimming and J lost 3 bases, with 15 bases between them. This CDR3 spans 15 amino acids. The germline gives CDR1 MDHEN, CDR2 SYDVKM.

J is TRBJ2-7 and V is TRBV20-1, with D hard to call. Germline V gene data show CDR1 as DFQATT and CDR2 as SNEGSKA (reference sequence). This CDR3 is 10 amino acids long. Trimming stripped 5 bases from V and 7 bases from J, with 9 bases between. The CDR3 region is CSALRAEQYF. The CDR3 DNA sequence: TGCAGTGCTCTAAGGGCTGAGCAGTACTTC.

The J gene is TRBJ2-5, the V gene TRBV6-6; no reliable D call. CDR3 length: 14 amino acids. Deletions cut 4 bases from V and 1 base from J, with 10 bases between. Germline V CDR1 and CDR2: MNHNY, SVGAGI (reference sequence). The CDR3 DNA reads TGTGCCAGCAGTTCCCCAGGATTCCAAGAGACCCAGTACTTC. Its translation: CASSSPGFQETQYF.

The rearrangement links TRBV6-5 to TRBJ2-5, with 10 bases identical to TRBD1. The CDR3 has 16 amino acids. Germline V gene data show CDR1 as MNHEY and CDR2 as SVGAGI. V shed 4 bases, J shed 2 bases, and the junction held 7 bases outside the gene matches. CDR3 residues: CASSFPGQGKQETQYF. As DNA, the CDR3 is TGTGCCAGCAGTTTCCCGGGACAGGGGAAGCAAGAGACCCAGTACTTC.

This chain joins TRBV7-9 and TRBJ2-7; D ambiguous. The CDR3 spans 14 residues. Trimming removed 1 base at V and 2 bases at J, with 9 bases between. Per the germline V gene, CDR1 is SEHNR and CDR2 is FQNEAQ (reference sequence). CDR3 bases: TGTGCCAGCAGCTTAGGTTGGGGAACCTACGAGCAGTACTTC. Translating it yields CASSLGWGTYEQYF.

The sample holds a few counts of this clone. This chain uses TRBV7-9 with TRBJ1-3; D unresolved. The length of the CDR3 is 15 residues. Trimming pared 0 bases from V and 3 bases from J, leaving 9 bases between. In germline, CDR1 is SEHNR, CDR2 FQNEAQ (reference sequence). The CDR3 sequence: CASSLADAIGNTIYF. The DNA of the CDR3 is TGTGCCAGCAGCTTAGCCGATGCGATTGGAAACACCATATATTTT.

The CDR3 region has the DNA TGTGCCAGCACTCGGCCGGTAGAGCTCAATGAGCAGTTCTTC. This translates into CASTRPVELNEQFF. The V and J genes are TRBV11-2 and TRBJ2-1; D call uncertain. Deletions cut 7 bases from V and 6 bases from J, with 16 bases between. This CDR3 region has 14 residues. CDR1 is SGHAT, CDR2 FQNNGV, per germline.

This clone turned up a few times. The CDR3 DNA reads as TGTGCCAGCAACCCCACAGGGCCCGGCTACACCTTC. Amino acid sequence: CASNPTGPGYTF. The chain links TRBV2 to TRBJ1-2, with a possible D match to TRBD1 (6 bases). Germline V gene data show CDR1 as SNHLY and CDR2 as FYNNEI. This CDR3 contains 12 residues. The ends were cut back, 7 bases at V and 8 bases at J, with 14 bases in the middle. Drawing the rest from reference TRBV2 and TRBJ1-2, the complete variable domain is EPEVTQTPSHQVTQMGQEVILRCVPISNHLYFYWYRQILGQKVEFLVSFYNNEISEKSEIFDDQFSVERPDGSNFTLKIRSTKLEDSAMYFCASNPTGPGYTFGSGTRLTVV.

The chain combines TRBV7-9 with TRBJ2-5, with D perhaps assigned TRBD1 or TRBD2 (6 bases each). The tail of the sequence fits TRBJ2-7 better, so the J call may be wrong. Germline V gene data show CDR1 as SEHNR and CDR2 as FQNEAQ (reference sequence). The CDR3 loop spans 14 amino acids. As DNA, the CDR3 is TGTGCCAGCAGCTTTGGGGGGCCGGTGTACGAGCAGTACTTC. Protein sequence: CASSFGGPVYEQYF.

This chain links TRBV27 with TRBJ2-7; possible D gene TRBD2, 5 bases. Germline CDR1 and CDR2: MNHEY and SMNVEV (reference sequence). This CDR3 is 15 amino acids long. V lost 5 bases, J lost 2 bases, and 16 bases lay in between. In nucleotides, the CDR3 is TGTGCCAGCAGTCCCCTGGGAGCCTATACCTACGAGCAGTACTTC. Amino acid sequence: CASSPLGAYTYEQYF.

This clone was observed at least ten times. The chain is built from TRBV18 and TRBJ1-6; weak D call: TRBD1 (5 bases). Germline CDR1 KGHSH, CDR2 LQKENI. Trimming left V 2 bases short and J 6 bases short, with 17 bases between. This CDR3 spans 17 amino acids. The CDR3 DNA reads TGTGCCAGCTCACCAGGCACAGGCCCCTTGGGTAATTCACCCCTCCACTTT. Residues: CASSPGTGPLGNSPLHF.

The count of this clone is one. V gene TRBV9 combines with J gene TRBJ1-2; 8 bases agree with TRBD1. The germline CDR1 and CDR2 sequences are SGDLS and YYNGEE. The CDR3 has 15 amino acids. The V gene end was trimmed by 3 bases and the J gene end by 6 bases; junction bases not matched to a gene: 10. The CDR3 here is CASSARTGPSDGYTF. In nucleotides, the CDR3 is TGTGCCAGCAGCGCGAGGACAGGGCCCTCTGATGGCTACACCTTC.

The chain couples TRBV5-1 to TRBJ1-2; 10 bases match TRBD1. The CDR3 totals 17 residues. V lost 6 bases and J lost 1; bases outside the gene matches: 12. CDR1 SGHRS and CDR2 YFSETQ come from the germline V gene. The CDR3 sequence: CASTVGTGASLNYGYTF. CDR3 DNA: TGCGCCAGCACCGTCGGGACAGGGGCCAGCCTTAACTATGGCTACACCTTC.

The CDR3 loop reads CASSNDYPSIYGYTF. The CDR3 DNA follows: TGTGCCAGTAGTAACGACTACCCCAGCATCTATGGCTACACCTTC. The chain is built from TRBV19 and TRBJ1-2; D unresolved. The CDR3 totals 15 residues. Trimming shortened V by 4 bases and J by 4 bases, and 16 bases separated the two germline ends. Germline-derived CDR1 and CDR2 are LNHDA and SQIVND (reference sequence).

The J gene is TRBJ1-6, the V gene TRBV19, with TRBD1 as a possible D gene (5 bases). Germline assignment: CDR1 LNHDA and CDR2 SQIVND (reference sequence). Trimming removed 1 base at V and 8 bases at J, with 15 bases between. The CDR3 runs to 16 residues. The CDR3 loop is CASSIGRGRDDSPLHF. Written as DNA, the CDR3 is TGTGCCAGTAGTATAGGAAGGGGCAGGGATGATTCACCCCTCCACTTT.

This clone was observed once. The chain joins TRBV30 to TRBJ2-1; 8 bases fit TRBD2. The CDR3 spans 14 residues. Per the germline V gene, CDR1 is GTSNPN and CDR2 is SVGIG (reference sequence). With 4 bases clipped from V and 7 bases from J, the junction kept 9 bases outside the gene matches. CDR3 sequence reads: CAWTLGTSRNEQFF. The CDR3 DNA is TGTGCCTGGACCCTCGGGACTAGTAGGAATGAGCAGTTCTTC.

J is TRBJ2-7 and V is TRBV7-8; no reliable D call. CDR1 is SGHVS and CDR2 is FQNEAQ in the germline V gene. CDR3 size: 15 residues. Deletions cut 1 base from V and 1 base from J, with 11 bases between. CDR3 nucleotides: TGTGCCAGCAGCTTAGGTGGGCCTGCGTCCTACGAGCAGTACTTC. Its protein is CASSLGGPASYEQYF. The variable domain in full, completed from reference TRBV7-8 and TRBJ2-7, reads GAGVSQSPRYKVAKRGQDVALRCDPISGHVSLFWYQQALGQGPEFLTYFQNEAQLDKSGLPSDRFFAERPEGSVSTLKIQRTQQEDSAVYLCASSLGGPASYEQYFGPGTRLTVT.

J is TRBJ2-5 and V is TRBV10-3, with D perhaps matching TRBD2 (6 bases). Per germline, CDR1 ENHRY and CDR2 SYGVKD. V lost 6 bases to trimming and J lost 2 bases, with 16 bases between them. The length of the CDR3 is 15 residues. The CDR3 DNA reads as TGTGCCATCAGCTCCGGAGGGACGGGGCAAGAGACCCAGTACTTC. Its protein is CAISSGGTGQETQYF.

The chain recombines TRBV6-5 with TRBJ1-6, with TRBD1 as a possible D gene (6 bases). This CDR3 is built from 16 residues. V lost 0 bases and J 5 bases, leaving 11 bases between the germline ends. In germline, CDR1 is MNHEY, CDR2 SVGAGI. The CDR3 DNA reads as TGTGCCAGCAGTTACTCGTCGGGACACAATAATTCACCCCTCCACTTT. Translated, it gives CASSYSSGHNNSPLHF.

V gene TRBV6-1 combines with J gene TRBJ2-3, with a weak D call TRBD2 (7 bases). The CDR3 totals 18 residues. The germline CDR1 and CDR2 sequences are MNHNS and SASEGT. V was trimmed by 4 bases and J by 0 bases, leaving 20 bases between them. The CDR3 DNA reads TGTGCCAGCAGTGCCTTTAGGGGGGGGGTCGCTAGCACAGATACGCAGTATTTT. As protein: CASSAFRGGVASTDTQYF.

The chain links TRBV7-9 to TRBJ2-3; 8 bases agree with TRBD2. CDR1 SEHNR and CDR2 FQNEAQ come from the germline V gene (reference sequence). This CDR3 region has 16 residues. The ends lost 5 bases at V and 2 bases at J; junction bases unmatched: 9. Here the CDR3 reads CASSRRAGDITDTQYF. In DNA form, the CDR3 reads TGTGCCAGCAGCCGAAGAGCGGGGGACATCACAGATACGCAGTATTTT.

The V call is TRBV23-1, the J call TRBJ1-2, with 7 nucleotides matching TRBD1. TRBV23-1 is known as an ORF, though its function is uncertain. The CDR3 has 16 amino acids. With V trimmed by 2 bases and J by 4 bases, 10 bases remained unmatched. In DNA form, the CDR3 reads TGCGCCAGCAGTCAAACCGGGACAGAGTTCGGCTATGGCTACACCTTC. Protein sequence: CASSQTGTEFGYGYTF.